This T cell receptor beta chain stems from a study of blood T cell repertoires in COVID-19 (TCRdb year 2020). Notes on the research overall: Samples from collaborators originated in the United States, Italy and Spain and spanned both the acute and convalescent phases of COVID-19. Subjects who had been exposed to COVID-19, were actively infected with it, or had recovered from it provided the deeply sampled blood TCRbeta repertoires that made up the dataset. The samples were drawn from the first 160 participants of the ongoing ImmuneRACE study and from 1,200 or so subjects provided by 6 global collaborators. HLA class I and class II types, where available, came from metadata supplied by the sample provider rather than from assay-based typing. The prospective study material was composed of cDNA or gDNA derived from T cells, B-cell-depleted T cells, or PBMCs. The repertoires were made available in a free public database intended to serve as a resource for research on the immune response to SARS-CoV-2. A de-identified subject ID, COVID-19 status, age in years and sex were almost always included in the sample metadata. Broad study findings and their caveats: The quantity of clinical and demographic metadata differed by source and by participant and was supplied without curation.

TCRbeta CDR3 regions were amplified from genomic DNA using the immunoSEQ Assay, a bias-controlled multiplex PCR. In the authors' own workflow: The number of nucleated cells in each sample was estimated by amplification of reference gene primers within the assay. To quantify the absolute abundance of each unique TCRbeta CDR3 rearrangement, sequence reads were collapsed and filtered. Productive Simpson clonality was computed per sample as the square root of Simpson's diversity index over productive rearrangements. TCRdb provides this immuneACCESS table in a form limited to in-frame rearrangements. Some clones are lacking; in checked studies, under half of them reflect an unresolved V gene, and why the rest are absent is not known. V and J calls and clone size follow that table, whereas D and trimming were derived from the DNA. The sample table records 130,000 or so clones; 70% to 90% of these occur just once. The top ten clonotypes cover roughly 2.2% of the sample.

Each collaborating institution followed its own protocols to collect whole blood in K2EDTA tubes. For TCRbeta analysis, collaborator samples were shipped as frozen whole blood, as isolated PBMCs, or as DNA extracted from either sample type. Concerning this clone itself: Its antigen is currently not known. Nothing much larger sits one base from this clone, and base qualities are not available.

The sequenced sample consisted of peripheral blood. The clonotype originates from a man aged 65-85 years with active COVID-19.

The CDR3 here reads CASTPFTEAFF. The nucleotide sequence reads as follows: TGTGCCAGCACCCCTTTCACTGAAGCTTTCTTT. The chain employs TRBV27 and TRBJ1-1; the D gene remains uncertain. V gives up 7 bases and J gives up 4 bases, and the segment between their germline ends measures 7 bases. The CDR3 runs 11 amino acids, cysteine and phenylalanine included. The CDR3 DNA has 33 bases and is translated from base 1. The germline V gene (reference sequence) sets CDR1 to MNHEY and CDR2 to SMNVEV.